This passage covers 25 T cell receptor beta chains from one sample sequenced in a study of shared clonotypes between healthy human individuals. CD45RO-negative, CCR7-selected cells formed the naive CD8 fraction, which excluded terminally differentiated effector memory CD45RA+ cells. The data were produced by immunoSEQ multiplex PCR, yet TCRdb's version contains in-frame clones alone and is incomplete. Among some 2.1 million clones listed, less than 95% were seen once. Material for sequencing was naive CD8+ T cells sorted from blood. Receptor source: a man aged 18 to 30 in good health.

CDR3 sequence: CASSPLTATNEKLFF. The CDR3 nucleotides read TGTGCCAGCAGCCCCTTGACGGCAACTAATGAAAAACTGTTTTTT. The rearrangement uses TRBV5-8 and TRBJ1-4; unclear D gene. The CDR3 has 15 amino acids. Germline V CDR1 and CDR2: SGHTS, YDEGEE. V lost 4 bases to trimming and J lost 0 bases, with 10 bases between them.

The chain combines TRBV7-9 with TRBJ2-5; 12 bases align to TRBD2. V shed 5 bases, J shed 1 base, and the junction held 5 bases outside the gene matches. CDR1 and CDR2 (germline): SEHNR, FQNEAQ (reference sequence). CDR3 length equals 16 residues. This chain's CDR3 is CASSPGLAGIQETQYF. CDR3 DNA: TGTGCCAGCAGCCCCGGACTAGCGGGGATCCAAGAGACCCAGTACTTC.

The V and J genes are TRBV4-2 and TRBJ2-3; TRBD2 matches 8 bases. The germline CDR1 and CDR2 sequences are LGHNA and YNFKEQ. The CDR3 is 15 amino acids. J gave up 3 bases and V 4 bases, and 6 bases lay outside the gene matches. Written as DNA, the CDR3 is TGTGCCAGCAGCCCGGGACTAGTTTTTACAGATACGCAGTATTTT. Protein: CASSPGLVFTDTQYF.

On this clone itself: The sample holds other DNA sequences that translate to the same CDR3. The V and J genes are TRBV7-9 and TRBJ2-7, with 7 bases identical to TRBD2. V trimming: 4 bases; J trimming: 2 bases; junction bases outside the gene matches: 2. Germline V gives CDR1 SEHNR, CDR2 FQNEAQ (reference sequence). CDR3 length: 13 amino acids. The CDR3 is CASSSGTTYEQYF. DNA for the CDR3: TGTGCCAGCAGCTCCGGGACTACCTACGAGCAGTACTTC.

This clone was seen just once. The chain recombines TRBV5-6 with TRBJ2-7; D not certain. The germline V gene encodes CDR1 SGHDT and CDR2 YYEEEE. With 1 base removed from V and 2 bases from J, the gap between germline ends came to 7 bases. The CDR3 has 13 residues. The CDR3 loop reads CASSLLETYEQYF. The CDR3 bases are TGTGCCAGCAGCTTGTTGGAAACCTACGAGCAGTACTTC.

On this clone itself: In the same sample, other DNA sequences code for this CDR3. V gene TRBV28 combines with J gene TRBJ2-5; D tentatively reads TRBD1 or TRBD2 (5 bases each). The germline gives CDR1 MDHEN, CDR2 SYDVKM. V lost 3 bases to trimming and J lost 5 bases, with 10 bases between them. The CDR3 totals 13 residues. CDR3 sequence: CASSLGEGETQYF. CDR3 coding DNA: TGTGCCAGCAGTTTGGGGGAAGGGGAGACCCAGTACTTC.

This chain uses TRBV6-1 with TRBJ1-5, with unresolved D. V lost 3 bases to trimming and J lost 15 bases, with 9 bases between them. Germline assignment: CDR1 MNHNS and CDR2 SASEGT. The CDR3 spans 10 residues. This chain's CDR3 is CASSDGLRHF. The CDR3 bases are TGTGCCAGCAGTGACGGGCTTAGGCATTTT.

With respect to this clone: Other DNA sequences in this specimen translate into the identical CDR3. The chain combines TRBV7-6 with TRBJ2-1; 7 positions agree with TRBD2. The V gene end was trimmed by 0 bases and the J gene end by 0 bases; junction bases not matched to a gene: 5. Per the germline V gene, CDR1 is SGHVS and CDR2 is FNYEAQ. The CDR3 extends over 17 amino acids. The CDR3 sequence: CASSLAPAGSSYNEQFF. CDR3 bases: TGTGCCAGCAGCTTAGCGCCAGCGGGGAGCTCCTACAATGAGCAGTTCTTC.

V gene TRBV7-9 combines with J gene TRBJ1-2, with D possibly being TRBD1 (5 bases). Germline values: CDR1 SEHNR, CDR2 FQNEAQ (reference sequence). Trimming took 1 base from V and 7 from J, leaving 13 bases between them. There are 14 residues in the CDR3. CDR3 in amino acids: CASSLGGLGTGYTF. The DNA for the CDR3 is TGTGCCAGCAGCTTAGGAGGGCTGGGGACTGGCTACACCTTC.

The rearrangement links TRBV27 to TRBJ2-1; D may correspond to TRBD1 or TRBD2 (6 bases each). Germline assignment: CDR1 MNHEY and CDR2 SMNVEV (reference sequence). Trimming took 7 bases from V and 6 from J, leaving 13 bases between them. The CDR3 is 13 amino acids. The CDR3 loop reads CASKEGGINEQFF. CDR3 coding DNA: TGTGCCAGCAAGGAAGGGGGGATCAATGAGCAGTTCTTC.

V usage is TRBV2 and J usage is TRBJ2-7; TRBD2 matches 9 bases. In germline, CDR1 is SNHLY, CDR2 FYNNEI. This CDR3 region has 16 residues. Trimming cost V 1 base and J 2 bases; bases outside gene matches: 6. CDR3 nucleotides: TGTGCCAGCAGTGAAGGATGGGCGGGAGGGCCCTACGAGCAGTACTTC. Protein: CASSEGWAGGPYEQYF.

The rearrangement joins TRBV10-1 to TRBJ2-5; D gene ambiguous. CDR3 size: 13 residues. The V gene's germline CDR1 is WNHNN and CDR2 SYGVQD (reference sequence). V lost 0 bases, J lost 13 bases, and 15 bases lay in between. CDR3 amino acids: CASSESLGAPPYF. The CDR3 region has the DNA TGCGCCAGCAGTGAGTCGTTGGGCGCCCCCCCGTACTTC.

CDR3 region: CASSLTPGNTIYF. The CDR3 DNA reads TGCGCCAGCAGCTTAACCCCTGGAAACACCATATATTTT. The V and J genes are TRBV5-1 and TRBJ1-3; no definite D call. The CDR3 extends over 13 amino acids. In germline, CDR1 is SGHRS, CDR2 YFSETQ. Trimming left V 2 bases short and J 2 bases short, with 5 bases between.

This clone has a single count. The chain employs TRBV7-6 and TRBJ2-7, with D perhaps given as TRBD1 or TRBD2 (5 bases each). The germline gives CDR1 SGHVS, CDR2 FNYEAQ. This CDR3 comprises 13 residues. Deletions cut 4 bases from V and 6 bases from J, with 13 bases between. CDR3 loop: CASSYGTSAEQYF. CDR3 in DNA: TGTGCCAGCAGCTACGGGACCTCCGCCGAGCAGTACTTC.

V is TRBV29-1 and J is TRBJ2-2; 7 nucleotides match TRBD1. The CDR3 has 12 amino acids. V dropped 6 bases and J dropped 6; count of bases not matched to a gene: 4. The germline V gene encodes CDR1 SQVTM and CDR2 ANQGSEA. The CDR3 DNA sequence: TGCAGCGTAGGGACAGAGTCCGGGGAGCTGTTTTTT. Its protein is CSVGTESGELFF.

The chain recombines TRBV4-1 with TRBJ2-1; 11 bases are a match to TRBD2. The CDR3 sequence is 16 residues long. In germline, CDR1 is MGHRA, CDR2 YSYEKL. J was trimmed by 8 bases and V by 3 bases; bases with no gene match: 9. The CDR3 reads CASSQTNSGGADEQFF. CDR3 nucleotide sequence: TGCGCCAGCAGCCAGACAAATAGCGGGGGGGCCGATGAGCAGTTCTTC.

The CDR3 spells CASSSREKNTEAFF. CDR3 sequence (DNA): TGTGCCAGCAGTTCCCGGGAGAAGAACACTGAAGCTTTCTTT. The gene calls are TRBV28 and TRBJ1-1; the D is unclear. CDR3 length: 14 residues. Trimming shortened V by 4 bases and J by 1 base, and 10 bases separated the two germline ends. Germline values: CDR1 MDHEN, CDR2 SYDVKM.

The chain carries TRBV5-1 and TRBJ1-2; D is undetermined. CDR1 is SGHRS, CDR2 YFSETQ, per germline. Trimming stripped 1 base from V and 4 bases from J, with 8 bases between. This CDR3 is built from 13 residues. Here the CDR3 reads CASSLTPGYGYTF. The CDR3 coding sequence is TGCGCCAGCAGCTTGACCCCTGGCTATGGCTACACCTTC.

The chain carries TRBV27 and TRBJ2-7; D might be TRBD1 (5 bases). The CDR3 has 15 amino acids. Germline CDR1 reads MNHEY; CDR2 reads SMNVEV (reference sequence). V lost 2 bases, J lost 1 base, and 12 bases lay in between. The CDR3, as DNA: TGTGCCAGCAGTTTAACGGCAGGGTCTTCCTACGAGCAGTACTTC. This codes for CASSLTAGSSYEQYF.

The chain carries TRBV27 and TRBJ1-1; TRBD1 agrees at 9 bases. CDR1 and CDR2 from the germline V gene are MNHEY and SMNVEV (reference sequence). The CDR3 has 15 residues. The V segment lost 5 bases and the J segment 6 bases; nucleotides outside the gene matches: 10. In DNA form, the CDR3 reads TGTGCCAGCAGTCTCGGACAGGGGCCGTTGTCTGAAGCTTTCTTT. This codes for CASSLGQGPLSEAFF.

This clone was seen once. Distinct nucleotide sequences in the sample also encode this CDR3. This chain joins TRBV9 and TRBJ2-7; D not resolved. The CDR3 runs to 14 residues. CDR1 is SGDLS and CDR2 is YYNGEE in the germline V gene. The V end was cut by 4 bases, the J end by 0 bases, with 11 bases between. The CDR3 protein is CASSSGPSSYEQYF. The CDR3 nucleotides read TGTGCCAGCAGCTCCGGACCGAGCTCCTACGAGCAGTACTTC.

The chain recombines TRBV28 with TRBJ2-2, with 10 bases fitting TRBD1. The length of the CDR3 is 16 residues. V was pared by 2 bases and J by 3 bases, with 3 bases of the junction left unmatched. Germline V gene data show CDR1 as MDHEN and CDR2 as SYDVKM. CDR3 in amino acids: CASSLRTGGYTGELFF. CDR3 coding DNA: TGTGCCAGCAGTTTAAGGACAGGGGGTTACACCGGGGAGCTGTTTTTT.

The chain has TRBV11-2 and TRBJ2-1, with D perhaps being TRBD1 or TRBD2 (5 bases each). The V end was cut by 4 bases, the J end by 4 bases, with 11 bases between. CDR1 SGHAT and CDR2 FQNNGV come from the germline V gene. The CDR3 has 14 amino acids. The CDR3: CASSYGTDYNEQFF. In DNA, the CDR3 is TGTGCCAGCAGCTACGGGACCGATTACAATGAGCAGTTCTTC.

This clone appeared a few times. The CDR3 nucleotides read TGTGCCAGCAGCGTAGAGTCCAACACTGAAGCTTTCTTT. This sequence encodes CASSVESNTEAFF. V gene TRBV9 combines with J gene TRBJ1-1; no firm D call. This CDR3 spans 13 amino acids. Germline V lookup: CDR1 SGDLS, CDR2 YYNGEE. Deletions cut 0 bases from V and 2 bases from J, with 5 bases between.

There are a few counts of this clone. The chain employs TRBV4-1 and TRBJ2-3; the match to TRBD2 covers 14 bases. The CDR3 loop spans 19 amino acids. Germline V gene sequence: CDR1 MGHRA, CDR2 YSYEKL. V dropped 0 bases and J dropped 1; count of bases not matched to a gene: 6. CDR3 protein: CASSQEEGLAGEGTDTQYF. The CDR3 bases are TGCGCCAGCAGCCAAGAGGAGGGACTAGCGGGAGAGGGCACAGATACGCAGTATTTT.